This record looks at one TCR beta chain sequence and its context. Its antigen is unidentified. This sample was taken from a study of T-cell reconstitution after alpha-beta-depleted transplantation in children. The TCRbeta library was prepared with unique molecular identifiers. MiXCR, applied by TCRdb to the PCR reads, yields one record per CDR3 protein. The sample has around 300,000 distinct CDR3 sequences; around 25% are singletons. Study-level points and caveats: Reported findings indicate that, about two months after transplant, alpha-beta T cells came from several hundred expanded clones, which were derived from non-depleted graft cells.

The V gene's germline CDR1 is MNHEY and CDR2 SMNVEV (reference sequence). V lost 5 bases and J 1 base, leaving 27 bases between the germline ends. This CDR3 has 19 residues. The specimen was PBMCs, mostly from graft donor cells, collected 180 days after TCRalphabeta/CD19-depleted stem cell transplant. The chain combines TRBV27 with TRBJ2-7; possibly TRBD2 for D (5 bases). The receptor's source is a male patient between 5 and 17 years old who had a stem cell transplant for acute lymphoblastic leukemia, so the T cells may come from the graft donor. The CDR3: CASSAPPMGRSGSSYEQYF. The CDR3 DNA reads as TGTGCCAGCAGTGCCCCCCCCATGGGCCGGAGCGGATCTTCCTACGAGCAGTACTTC.